This T cell receptor beta chain was profiled in a study of T cell changes during pregnancy in multiple sclerosis. Repertoires were generated with immunoSEQ multiplex PCR, while TCRdb's copy carries only in-frame clones and drops some. The table records about 27,000 clones, 88% of them present only once. Sequences were derived from CD8+ T cells from peripheral blood mononuclear cells, sampled in the second trimester of pregnancy. This sequence originates from a female donor with multiple sclerosis, enrolled in a pregnancy study.

Here the CDR3 DNA reads TGTGCCAGCAGCCCGTCCTCCGGGGTGACGGGTGAAGCTTTCTTT. Translation gives CASSPSSGVTGEAFF. The chain uses TRBV5-6 and TRBJ1-1; D is ambiguous. The germline gives CDR1 SGHDT, CDR2 YYEEEE. The CDR3 extends over 15 amino acids. V shed 4 bases and J shed 7 bases, with 20 bases lying between them.